This TCR beta chain is drawn from a study of control samples from healthy donors and cancer patients. Profiling relied on immunoSEQ multiplex PCR, and the TCRdb table lists in-frame clones only, not all of them. In the table there are approximately 120,000 clones, more than 85% of which are singletons. This CDR3 is 15 amino acids long. J lost 7 bases, V lost 4 bases, and 10 bases had no gene match. Per the germline V gene, CDR1 is SGHTA and CDR2 is FQGTGA. This receptor was identified in a man in his late teens or twenties in good health. J is TRBJ1-1 and V is TRBV7-3; the match to TRBD1 covers 9 bases. Sequencing input: blood. This chain's CDR3 is CASSSDGDRAREAFF. CDR3 sequence (DNA): TGTGCCAGCAGCTCCGACGGGGACAGGGCCCGTGAAGCTTTCTTT.